The 2 T cell receptor beta chains given below trace back to one sample, sequenced in a study of blood T cell repertoires in COVID-19. TCRdb's table, derived via immunoSEQ multiplex PCR, lists solely in-frame clones and lacks some. This sample has about 250,000 clones; approximately 91% occur once, and the top ten carry more than 0.65%. What was sequenced was peripheral blood. The receptors originated from a man in his thirties or forties with COVID-19, enrolled during active disease.

In DNA, the CDR3 is TGTGCCAGCAGCCAAGGAGCCGGCTCCTACGAGCAGTACTTC. Protein: CASSQGAGSYEQYF. The rearrangement links TRBV3-1 (or the pseudogene TRBV3-2) to TRBJ2-7; D ambiguous. This CDR3 comprises 14 residues. V shed 1 base and J shed 0 bases, with 7 bases lying between them. Germline CDR1 LGHDT, CDR2 YNNKEL (reference sequence).

The chain combines TRBV25-1 with TRBJ1-5; D unresolved. This CDR3 region has 12 residues. The germline V gene encodes CDR1 MGHDK and CDR2 SYGVNS. V gave up 4 bases and J gave up 13 bases, with 14 bases separating them. The CDR3 DNA sequence: TGTGCCAGCAGTGCGCTAGGAGGGAAACAGCATTTT. Its translation: CASSALGGKQHF.